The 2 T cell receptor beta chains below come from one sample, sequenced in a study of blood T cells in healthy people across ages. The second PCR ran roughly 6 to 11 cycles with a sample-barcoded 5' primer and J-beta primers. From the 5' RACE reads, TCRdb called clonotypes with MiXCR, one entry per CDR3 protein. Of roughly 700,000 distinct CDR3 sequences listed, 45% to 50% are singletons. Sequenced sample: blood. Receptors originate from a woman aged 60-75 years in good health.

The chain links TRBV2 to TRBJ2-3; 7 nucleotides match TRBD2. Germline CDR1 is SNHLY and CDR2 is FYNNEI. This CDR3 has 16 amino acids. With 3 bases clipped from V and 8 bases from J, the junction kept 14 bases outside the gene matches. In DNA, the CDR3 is TGTGCCAGCAGTGAGCGGGTCAGGACTAGAACGAGTACGCAGTATTTT. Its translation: CASSERVRTRTSTQYF. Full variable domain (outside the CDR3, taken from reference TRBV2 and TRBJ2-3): EPEVTQTPSHQVTQMGQEVILRCVPISNHLYFYWYRQILGQKVEFLVSFYNNEISEKSEIFDDQFSVERPDGSNFTLKIRSTKLEDSAMYFCASSERVRTRTSTQYFGPGTRLTVL.

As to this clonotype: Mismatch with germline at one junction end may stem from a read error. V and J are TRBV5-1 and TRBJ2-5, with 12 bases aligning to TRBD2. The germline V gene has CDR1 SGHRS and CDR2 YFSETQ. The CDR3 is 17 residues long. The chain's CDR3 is CAGSLGLAGLVQETQYF. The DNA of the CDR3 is TGCGCCGGCAGCCTTGGACTAGCGGGATTGGTACAAGAGACCCAGTACTTC.